The clone carrying this TCR beta chain was counted between two and nine times. Its antigen remains unknown. The record originates from a study of T-cell reconstitution after alpha-beta-depleted transplantation in children. Using unique molecular identifiers, the investigators prepared the TCRbeta library. TCRdb re-called the PCR reads through MiXCR, storing one row per CDR3 protein. Among fewer than 150,000 distinct CDR3 sequences, about a tenth were seen once, and the ten largest hold 24%. V lost 0 bases, J lost 6 bases, and 6 bases lay in between. There are 12 residues in the CDR3. The germline gives CDR1 SGHNT, CDR2 YYREEE (reference sequence). General study findings and limits: Several hundred expanded graft clones reportedly gave rise to the alpha-beta T cells present about two months after transplant. A year post-transplant, T-cell counts and diversity derived mostly from newly produced T cells. Surviving recipient cells, namely T cells and thymic progenitors, were the source of high day-60 TCRbeta diversity in some patients.

The origin of this receptor is a girl under two years old who had a stem cell transplant for combined immunodeficiency, so the T cells may come from the graft donor. This specimen consisted of PBMCs, mostly from graft donor cells, obtained 180 days after TCRalphabeta/CD19-depleted stem cell transplant. J is TRBJ1-1 and V is TRBV5-4; D is unresolved. In DNA form, the CDR3 reads TGTGCCAGCAGCTTGGGAAGGGCTGAAGCTTTCTTT. This encodes CASSLGRAEAFF.